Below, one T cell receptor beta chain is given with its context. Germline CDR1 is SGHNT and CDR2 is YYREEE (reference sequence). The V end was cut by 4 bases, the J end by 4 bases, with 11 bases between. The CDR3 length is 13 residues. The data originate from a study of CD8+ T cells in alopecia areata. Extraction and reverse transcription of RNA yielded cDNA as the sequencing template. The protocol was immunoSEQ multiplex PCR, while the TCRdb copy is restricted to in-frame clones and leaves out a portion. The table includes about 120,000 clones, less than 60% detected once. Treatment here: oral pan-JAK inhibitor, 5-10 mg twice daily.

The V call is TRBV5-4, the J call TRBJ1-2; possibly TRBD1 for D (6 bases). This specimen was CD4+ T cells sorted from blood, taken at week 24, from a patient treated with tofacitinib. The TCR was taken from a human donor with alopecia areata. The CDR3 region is CASSPGHPYGYTF. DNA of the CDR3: TGTGCCAGCAGCCCGGGACACCCCTATGGCTACACCTTC.